Given below is one T cell receptor (beta chain) in context. This CDR3 comprises 16 residues. Looked up from germline, CDR1 is GTSNPN and CDR2 is SVGIG (reference sequence). V lost 0 bases, J lost 5 bases, and 17 bases lay in between. The entry originates in a study of cytomegalovirus exposure and HLA in healthy donors. Profiling relied on immunoSEQ multiplex PCR, and the TCRdb table lists in-frame clones only, not all of them. Among around 150,000 clones listed, 80% to 85% were seen once. V gene TRBV30 combines with J gene TRBJ1-5; tentatively, D is TRBD1 (6 bases). The sequence was obtained from a man aged 25-45 years in good health and CMV-seropositive. The sequencing input was PBMCs. The DNA of the CDR3 is TGTGCCTGGAGTGTAGGGGCAGGGGTCCCCCATCAGCCCCAGCATTTT. Protein product: CAWSVGAGVPHQPQHF.